This TCR beta chain is drawn from a study of post-analysis software for immune sequencing data. Study in general: In terms of disease course, relapsing-remitting, secondary progressive and progressive-relapsing multiple sclerosis were included.

Germline-derived CDR1 and CDR2 are SEHNR and FQNEAQ (reference sequence). Trimming cost V 4 bases and J 0 bases, with 10 bases left between them. This CDR3 contains 15 residues. Unique molecular identifiers were built into the TCR beta cDNA libraries. There were roughly 0.95 to 11 million T cells, and some 500,000 cDNA molecules came from them. TCRdb redid the calling of the PCR reads with MiXCR, one entry per CDR3 protein. This table holds over 300,000 distinct CDR3 sequences, around 33% found once. Study conclusions and caveats: Multiple sclerosis patients showed significantly lower normalized Chao1 diversity than controls did. Controls showed lower frequencies than patients for five TRBV segments, and TRBV5-6, TRBV5-1 and TRBV20-1 were among these. Strong same-batch co-clustering of samples appeared with F measure clustering.

A few counts support this clonotype. What it binds is unknown. The TCR sequence derives from a girl aged 5-17 years with multiple sclerosis. The gene calls are TRBV7-9 and TRBJ1-5, with D possibly matching TRBD1 (6 bases). The sample taken for sequencing was blood. CDR3 region: CASSSADSSNQPQHF. CDR3 bases: TGTGCCAGCAGCTCGGCGGACAGTAGCAATCAGCCCCAGCATTTT.